This TCR beta chain was sequenced during a study of shared clonotypes between healthy human individuals. Overall study results and limits: Only blood underwent sampling, and tissue repertoires likely differ. Among donors, the sharing of clonotypes was expected to be influenced by sequencing depth.

V was pared by 5 bases and J by 7 bases, with 10 bases of the junction left unmatched. Germline V lookup: CDR1 SQVTM, CDR2 ANQGSEA. This CDR3 is 13 amino acids long. With regard to this clone: Its matching antigen is unknown.

This was a deep-level run. Original methodology: With immunoSEQ giving junction-only sequences and no quality scores, filtering differed. This table comes from immunoSEQ multiplex PCR, and its TCRdb copy is limited to in-frame clones, with some not included. The V and J calls and clone size were taken over from that table, and D and trimming were inferred from the DNA. The sample holds 470,000 or so clones, about 84% seen once. This chain joins TRBV29-1 and TRBJ2-7; 8 bases map to TRBD2. Source material: PBMCs. This receptor was taken from a woman in her forties in good health. Some clones in this sample may be carry-over from other donors' samples. The CDR3 region is CSVYRSGSGEQYF. The CDR3 nucleotides read TGCAGCGTTTACCGAAGCGGGAGCGGGGAGCAGTACTTC.